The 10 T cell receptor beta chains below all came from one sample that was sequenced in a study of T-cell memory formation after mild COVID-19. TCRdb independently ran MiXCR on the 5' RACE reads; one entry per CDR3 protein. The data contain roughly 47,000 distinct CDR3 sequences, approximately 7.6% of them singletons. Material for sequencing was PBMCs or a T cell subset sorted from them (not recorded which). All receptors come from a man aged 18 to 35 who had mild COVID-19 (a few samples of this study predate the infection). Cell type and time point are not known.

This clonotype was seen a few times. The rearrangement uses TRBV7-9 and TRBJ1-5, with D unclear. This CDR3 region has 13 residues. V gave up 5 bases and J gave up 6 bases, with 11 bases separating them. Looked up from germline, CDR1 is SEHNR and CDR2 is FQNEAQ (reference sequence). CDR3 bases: TGTGCCAGCAGCCCTCATGCGGGTCAGCCCCAGCATTTT. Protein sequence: CASSPHAGQPQHF.

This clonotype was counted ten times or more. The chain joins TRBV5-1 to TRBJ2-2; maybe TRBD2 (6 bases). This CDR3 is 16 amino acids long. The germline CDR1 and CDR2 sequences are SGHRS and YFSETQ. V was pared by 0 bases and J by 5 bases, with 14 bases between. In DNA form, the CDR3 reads TGCGCCAGCAGCTTGGCGGCCTGGGGGGAAACCGGGGAGCTGTTTTTT. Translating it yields CASSLAAWGETGELFF.

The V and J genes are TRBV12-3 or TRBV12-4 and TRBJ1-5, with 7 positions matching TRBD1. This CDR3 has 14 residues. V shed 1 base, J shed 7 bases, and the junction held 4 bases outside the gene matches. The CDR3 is CASSLEDRAQPQHF. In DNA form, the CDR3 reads TGTGCCAGCAGTTTAGAAGACAGGGCCCAGCCCCAGCATTTT.

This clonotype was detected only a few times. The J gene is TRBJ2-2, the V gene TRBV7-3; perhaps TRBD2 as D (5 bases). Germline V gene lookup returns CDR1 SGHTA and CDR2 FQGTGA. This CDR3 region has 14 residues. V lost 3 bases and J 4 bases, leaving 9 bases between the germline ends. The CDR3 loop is CASSLTGITGELFF. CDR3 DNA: TGTGCCAGCAGCTTGACGGGAATCACCGGGGAGCTGTTTTTT.

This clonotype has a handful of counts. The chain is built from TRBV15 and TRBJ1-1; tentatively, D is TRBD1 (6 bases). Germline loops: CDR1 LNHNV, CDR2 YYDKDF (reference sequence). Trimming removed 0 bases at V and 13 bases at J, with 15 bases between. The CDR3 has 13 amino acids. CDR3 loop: CATSRDQGQRVFF. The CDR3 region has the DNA TGTGCCACCAGCAGAGACCAGGGGCAACGGGTTTTCTTT.

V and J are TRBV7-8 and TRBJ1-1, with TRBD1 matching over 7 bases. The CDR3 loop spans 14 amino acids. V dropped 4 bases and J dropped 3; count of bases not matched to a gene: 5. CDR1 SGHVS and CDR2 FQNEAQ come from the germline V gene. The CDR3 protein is CASSSPGGHTEAFF. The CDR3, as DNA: TGTGCCAGCAGCTCGCCAGGGGGGCACACTGAAGCTTTCTTT.

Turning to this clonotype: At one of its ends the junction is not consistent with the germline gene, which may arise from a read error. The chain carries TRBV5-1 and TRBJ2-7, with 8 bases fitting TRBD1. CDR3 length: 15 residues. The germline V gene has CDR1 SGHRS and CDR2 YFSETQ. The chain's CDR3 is CASSLDGTGTYEQYF. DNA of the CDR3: TGCGCTAGCAGCTTGGATGGGACAGGAACCTACGAGCAGTACTTC.

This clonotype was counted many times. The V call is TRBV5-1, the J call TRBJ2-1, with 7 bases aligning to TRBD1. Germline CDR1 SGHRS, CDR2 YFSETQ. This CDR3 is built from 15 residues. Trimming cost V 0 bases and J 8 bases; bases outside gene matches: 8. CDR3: CASSLVGQREYEQFF. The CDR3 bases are TGCGCCAGCAGCTTGGTGGGACAGAGGGAGTATGAGCAGTTCTTC.

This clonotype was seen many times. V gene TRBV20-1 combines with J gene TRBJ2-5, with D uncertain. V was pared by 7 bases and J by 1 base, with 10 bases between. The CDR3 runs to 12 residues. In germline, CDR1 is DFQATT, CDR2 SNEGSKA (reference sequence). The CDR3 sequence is CSGAQRQETQYF. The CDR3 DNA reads TGCAGTGGGGCGCAGCGCCAAGAGACCCAGTACTTC.

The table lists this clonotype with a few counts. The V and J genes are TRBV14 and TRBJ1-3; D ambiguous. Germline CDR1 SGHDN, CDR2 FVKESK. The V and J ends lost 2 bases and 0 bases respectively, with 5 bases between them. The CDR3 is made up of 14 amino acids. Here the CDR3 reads CASSQSRSGNTIYF. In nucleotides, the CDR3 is TGTGCCAGCAGCCAATCCCGCTCTGGAAACACCATATATTTT.